By its share, the clone carrying this TCR beta chain is medium-sized. The CDR3 covers 15 residues. Germline CDR1 and CDR2: SGHTA and FQGTGA. The junction had 1 base not matched to a gene; V was cut back by 4 bases and J by 3 bases. This sample stems from a study of early T cells in non-severe SARS-CoV-2 infection. Study summary: The study sequenced bulk RNA from unsorted whole blood, with chains unpaired.

cDNA molecules, individually, were tagged with unique molecular identifiers. TCRdb recomputed calls from the 5' RACE reads with MiXCR, one row per CDR3 protein. The sample lists approximately 60,000 distinct CDR3 sequences, roughly 9% occurring once. The sample here was whole blood, taken at baseline. The clonotype originates from an adult who was a healthcare worker with PCR-confirmed SARS-CoV-2 infection or an uninfected control (not recorded which). The J gene is TRBJ2-2, the V gene TRBV7-3; 11 bases align to TRBD1. Here the CDR3 reads CASSWGQGDTGELFF. DNA for the CDR3: TGTGCCAGCAGCTGGGGACAGGGGGACACCGGGGAGCTGTTTTTT.